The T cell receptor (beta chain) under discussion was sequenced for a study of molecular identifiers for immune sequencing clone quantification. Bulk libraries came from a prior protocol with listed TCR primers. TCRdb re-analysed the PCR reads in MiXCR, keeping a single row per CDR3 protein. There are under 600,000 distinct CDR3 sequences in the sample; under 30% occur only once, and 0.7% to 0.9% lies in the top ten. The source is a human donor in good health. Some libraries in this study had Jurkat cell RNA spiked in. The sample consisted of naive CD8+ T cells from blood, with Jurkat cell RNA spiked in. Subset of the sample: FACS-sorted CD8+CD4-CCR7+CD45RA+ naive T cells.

The CDR3: CASSPLLDLEPQYF. DNA of the CDR3: TGTGCCAGCAGCCCGCTCTTGGATCTGGAGCCCCAGTACTTC. The V gene is TRBV11-2, the J gene TRBJ2-5; the D is unclear. The ends were cut back, 5 bases at V and 9 bases at J, with 19 bases in the middle. The CDR3 extends over 14 amino acids. The germline CDR1 and CDR2 sequences are SGHAT and FQNNGV.